The 28 T cell receptor beta chains in this list originate from one sample, sequenced in a study of siplizumab effects on memory and regulatory T cells. Sequenced by immunoSEQ multiplex PCR; TCRdb stores in-frame clones only, minus some. The sample yields approximately 100,000 clones, roughly 92% seen once. Material: Tregs sorted from blood. The receptors derive from a human donor in good health.

This chain joins TRBV5-1 and TRBJ1-2; 8 bases map to TRBD1. The CDR3 is 15 amino acids. In germline, CDR1 is SGHRS, CDR2 YFSETQ. Germline trimming cut 3 bases from V and 2 bases from J; bases unmatched to any gene: 6. The chain's CDR3 is CASSWRGQANYGYTF. In nucleotides, the CDR3 is TGCGCCAGCAGCTGGCGGGGACAGGCAAACTATGGCTACACCTTC.

V and J are TRBV7-8 and TRBJ2-1; 13 bases agree with TRBD2. V trimming: 2 bases; J trimming: 1 base; junction bases outside the gene matches: 17. This CDR3 region has 22 residues. The germline CDR1 and CDR2 sequences are SGHVS and FQNEAQ. Here the CDR3 reads CASSLTPRGLAGTPRSYNEQFF. The CDR3, as DNA: TGTGCCAGCAGCTTAACACCTAGGGGACTAGCGGGGACCCCCAGGTCCTACAATGAGCAGTTCTTC.

In its sample, this clone was seen once. The CDR3: CASSRDTGTGQHF. CDR3 in DNA: TGCGCCAGCAGCCGAGACACCGGGACAGGGCAGCATTTT. The chain couples TRBV4-1 to TRBJ1-5, with 9 bases identical to TRBD1. The CDR3 totals 13 residues. V shed 4 bases, J shed 13 bases, and the junction held 8 bases outside the gene matches. Germline V gene data show CDR1 as MGHRA and CDR2 as YSYEKL.

The J gene is TRBJ2-7, the V gene TRBV11-3; perhaps D is TRBD1 or TRBD2 (5 bases each). Trimming pared 5 bases from V and 6 bases from J, leaving 17 bases between. This CDR3 has 14 amino acids. CDR1 is SGHNT and CDR2 is YENEEA in the germline V gene. The DNA for the CDR3 is TGTGCCAGCAGCGCCGGGGCAGGGTTTCGCGAGCAGTACTTC. It yields the protein CASSAGAGFREQYF.

The rearrangement joins TRBV18 to TRBJ2-1; D possibly corresponds to TRBD2 (5 bases). CDR3 length: 15 amino acids. The V gene's germline CDR1 is KGHSH and CDR2 LQKENI. V dropped 1 base and J dropped 4 bases, with 11 bases sitting between them. CDR3 DNA sequence: TGTGCCAGCTCACCACGAAGCGGACGATACAATGAGCAGTTCTTC. Translation: CASSPRSGRYNEQFF.

V is TRBV2 and J is TRBJ2-5; maybe TRBD1 (6 bases). The end of the DNA is better explained by TRBJ2-7, so the J call may be wrong. Germline assignment: CDR1 SNHLY and CDR2 FYNNEI. The CDR3 extends over 12 amino acids. The CDR3 is CASSGQSYEQYF. The CDR3 DNA reads TGTGCCAGCTCCGGACAGTCCTACGAGCAGTACTTC.

This clone showed up just once. The gene calls are TRBV7-9 and TRBJ1-2; 7 positions agree with TRBD1. V lost 5 bases, J lost 8 bases, and 5 bases stayed unmatched. The germline CDR1 and CDR2 sequences are SEHNR and FQNEAQ (reference sequence). The CDR3 covers 12 residues. The CDR3 reads CASSRTGIGYTF. The CDR3 DNA follows: TGTGCCAGCAGCCGGACAGGTATCGGCTACACCTTC.

V is TRBV2 and J is TRBJ1-5, with D unresolved. V gave up 2 bases and J gave up 2 bases, with 13 bases separating them. CDR1 and CDR2 from the germline V gene are SNHLY and FYNNEI. The CDR3 length is 16 residues. CDR3 nucleotide sequence: TGTGCCAGCAGTGAATATTTCTCGAGGCGCAATCAGCCCCAGCATTTT. Amino acids: CASSEYFSRRNQPQHF. The whole variable domain, filled in from reference TRBV2 and TRBJ1-5, reads EPEVTQTPSHQVTQMGQEVILRCVPISNHLYFYWYRQILGQKVEFLVSFYNNEISEKSEIFDDQFSVERPDGSNFTLKIRSTKLEDSAMYFCASSEYFSRRNQPQHFGDGTRLSIL.

This chain joins TRBV28 and TRBJ1-5, with D uncertain. V was shortened by 3 bases and J by 8 bases, with 2 bases between the two germline ends. The CDR3 consists of 10 residues. Germline CDR1 MDHEN, CDR2 SYDVKM. CDR3 nucleotides: TGTGCCAGCAGTTTTGAGCCCCAGCATTTT. Protein product: CASSFEPQHF.

This clone has just one count. The V call is TRBV11-2, the J call TRBJ2-1, with D perhaps given as TRBD1 or TRBD2 (6 bases each). This CDR3 is built from 17 residues. The V end was cut by 5 bases, the J end by 7 bases, with 24 bases between. Per the germline V gene, CDR1 is SGHAT and CDR2 is FQNNGV. The CDR3 protein is CASSPRGGSSYVNEQFF. For the CDR3, the DNA is TGTGCCAGCAGCCCCAGAGGGGGGTCAAGTTATGTTAATGAGCAGTTCTTC.

The chain has TRBV5-6 and TRBJ1-2; D not certain. The CDR3 is 12 amino acids. In germline, CDR1 is SGHDT, CDR2 YYEEEE. V lost 0 bases and J 2 bases, leaving 2 bases between the germline ends. The CDR3 DNA follows: TGTGCCAGCAGCTTGGCCAACTATGGCTACACCTTC. Its translation: CASSLANYGYTF.

The genes are TRBV5-4 and TRBJ1-2; D perhaps matches TRBD1 (6 bases). This CDR3 spans 13 amino acids. Germline assignment: CDR1 SGHNT and CDR2 YYREEE (reference sequence). V was shortened by 4 bases and J by 2 bases, with 9 bases between the two germline ends. The CDR3 region has the DNA TGTGCCAGCAGCCCCGACAGGAACTATGGCTACACCTTC. It specifies CASSPDRNYGYTF.

A word on this clone: Other DNA sequences in the sample encode the same CDR3. V and J are TRBV4-1 and TRBJ2-2; no definite D call. Germline V gene lookup returns CDR1 MGHRA and CDR2 YSYEKL. The CDR3 length is 14 residues. V shed 1 base and J shed 1 base, with 4 bases lying between them. DNA for the CDR3: TGCGCCAGCAGCCAAGTGAGGAACACCGGGGAGCTGTTTTTT. It is translated as CASSQVRNTGELFF.

The CDR3 sequence is CASIDFGTPQETQYF. As DNA, the CDR3 is TGTGCCAGCATCGACTTCGGGACTCCTCAAGAGACCCAGTACTTC. The chain links TRBV7-8 to TRBJ2-5, with TRBD2 as a possible D gene (6 bases). Germline-derived CDR1 and CDR2 are SGHVS and FQNEAQ. This CDR3 is 15 amino acids long. The V and J ends lost 7 bases and 2 bases respectively, with 17 bases between them.

This chain joins TRBV6-5 and TRBJ2-7, with a weak D call TRBD1 (6 bases). Germline V gene lookup returns CDR1 MNHEY and CDR2 SVGAGI. The CDR3 has 14 amino acids. V was shortened by 0 bases and J by 4 bases, with 10 bases between the two germline ends. The CDR3 nucleotides are TGTGCCAGCAGTTACTCGGGCAGGGGATACGAGCAGTACTTC. This encodes CASSYSGRGYEQYF.

The chain uses TRBV18 and TRBJ1-2; 7 bases map to TRBD1. Germline loops: CDR1 KGHSH, CDR2 LQKENI. Trimming cost V 0 bases and J 5 bases; bases outside gene matches: 3. The CDR3 contains 14 residues. The CDR3 DNA reads TGTGCCAGCTCACCACCGGGACAGATTTATGGCTACACCTTC. It specifies CASSPPGQIYGYTF. The whole variable domain, remainder taken from reference TRBV18 and TRBJ1-2, is NAGVMQNPRHLVRRRGQEARLRCSPMKGHSHVYWYRQLPEEGLKFMVYLQKENIIDESGMPKERFSAEFPKEGPSILRIQQVVRGDSAAYFCASSPPGQIYGYTFGSGTRLTVV.

The chain couples TRBV7-3 to TRBJ2-1, with a possible D match to TRBD2 (5 bases). The ends were cut back, 1 base at V and 4 bases at J, with 11 bases in the middle. This CDR3 is built from 15 residues. The germline V gene encodes CDR1 SGHTA and CDR2 FQGTGA. The CDR3 protein is CASSLRTGSYNEQFF. CDR3 nucleotide sequence: TGTGCCAGCAGCTTAAGGACTGGGTCGTACAATGAGCAGTTCTTC.

The CDR3 here is CASSLVGNSYEQYF. The DNA of the CDR3 is TGCGCCAGCAGCTTGGTGGGGAACTCCTACGAGCAGTACTTC. The chain couples TRBV5-1 to TRBJ2-7; no reliable D call. The CDR3 covers 14 residues. The germline CDR1 and CDR2 sequences are SGHRS and YFSETQ. V lost 0 bases and J 0 bases, leaving 7 bases between the germline ends.

The rearrangement links TRBV7-6 to TRBJ2-3; 11 bases agree with TRBD2. J lost 2 bases, V lost 5 bases, and 3 bases had no gene match. This CDR3 is 15 amino acids long. CDR1 and CDR2 from the germline V gene are SGHVS and FNYEAQ. The CDR3 is CASSRLAGFTDTQYF. CDR3 DNA: TGTGCCAGCAGCCGACTAGCGGGATTCACAGATACGCAGTATTTT.

The V gene is TRBV11-2, the J gene TRBJ2-7, with unresolved D. Trimming took off 2 bases at V and 6 bases at J, with 11 bases between the two ends. Germline CDR1 and CDR2: SGHAT and FQNNGV. CDR3 length equals 13 residues. The CDR3 DNA is TGTGCCAGCAGCTTAAGCCTCTGGGCCGAGCAGTACTTC. It is translated as CASSLSLWAEQYF. Using reference TRBV11-2 and TRBJ2-7 for the parts outside the CDR3, the full variable domain is EAGVAQSPRYKIIEKRQSVAFWCNPISGHATLYWYQQILGQGPKLLIQFQNNGVVDDSQLPKDRFSAERLKGVDSTLKIQPAKLEDSAVYLCASSLSLWAEQYFGPGTRLTVT.

The chain joins TRBV5-4 to TRBJ2-3; maybe TRBD1 (5 bases). V lost 3 bases and J lost 4, with 9 bases in between. Per germline, CDR1 SGHNT and CDR2 YYREEE (reference sequence). The CDR3 contains 13 residues. The CDR3 sequence: CASSSAQADTQYF. CDR3 in DNA: TGTGCCAGCAGCTCAGCACAGGCAGATACGCAGTATTTT. Supplemented by reference TRBV5-4 and TRBJ2-3, the full variable domain reads ETGVTQSPTHLIKTRGQQVTLRCSSQSGHNTVSWYQQALGQGPQFIFQYYREEENGRGNFPPRFSGLQFPNYSSELNVNALELDDSALYLCASSSAQADTQYFGPGTRLTVL.

This chain joins TRBV18 and TRBJ2-7; D is uncertain. Germline-derived CDR1 and CDR2 are KGHSH and LQKENI. This CDR3 region has 14 residues. Trimming cost V 0 bases and J 3 bases, with 9 bases left between them. CDR3 nucleotides: TGTGCCAGCTCACCACCGAGACACAGCTACGAGCAGTACTTC. This gives the protein CASSPPRHSYEQYF.

V gene TRBV19 combines with J gene TRBJ1-2; the D gene is possibly TRBD1 (6 bases). Trimming stripped 4 bases from V and 9 bases from J, with 21 bases between. This CDR3 has 15 residues. The germline CDR1 and CDR2 sequences are LNHDA and SQIVND (reference sequence). The CDR3: CASSTRPQGPMRYTF. In DNA form, the CDR3 reads TGTGCCAGTAGTACCCGTCCACAGGGACCTATGCGCTACACCTTC.

The CDR3, as DNA: TGTGCCAGCTCCCATAGCACAGATACGCAGTATTTT. Its translation: CASSHSTDTQYF. J is TRBJ2-3 and V is TRBV18; D gene ambiguous. CDR3 length: 12 amino acids. Trimming pared 6 bases from V and 0 bases from J, leaving 4 bases between. Germline values: CDR1 KGHSH, CDR2 LQKENI.

The genes are TRBV5-1 and TRBJ2-7; D gene uncertain. The germline CDR1 and CDR2 sequences are SGHRS and YFSETQ. V lost 5 bases to trimming and J lost 1 base, with 10 bases between them. The CDR3 has 13 residues. The CDR3, as DNA: TGCGCCAGCAGTTACGGGCCATCCTACGAGCAGTACTTC. This translates into CASSYGPSYEQYF.

V is TRBV4-1 and J is TRBJ2-3, with 10 positions matching TRBD2. The V gene end was trimmed by 4 bases and the J gene end by 5 bases; junction bases not matched to a gene: 9. CDR3 length equals 16 residues. Germline-derived CDR1 and CDR2 are MGHRA and YSYEKL. The CDR3 bases are TGCGCCAGCAGCCCCGTCCTAGCGGGAGTCGGAGATACGCAGTATTTT. Its protein is CASSPVLAGVGDTQYF.

The rearrangement links TRBV7-4 to TRBJ1-5; D uncertain. Germline lookup yields CDR1 SGHVT and CDR2 SQSDAQ. V was cut by 5 bases and J by 2 bases, with 16 bases left in between. The CDR3 is made up of 16 amino acids. CDR3 loop: CASSPNVGWGNQPQHF. CDR3 nucleotide sequence: TGTGCCAGCAGCCCCAATGTGGGGTGGGGCAATCAGCCCCAGCATTTT.

The gene calls are TRBV29-1 and TRBJ1-2, with a possible D match to TRBD1 (6 bases). Trimming left V 4 bases short and J 0 bases short, with 9 bases between. This CDR3 spans 13 amino acids. Germline CDR1 SQVTM, CDR2 ANQGSEA. The CDR3 reads CSVGKGANYGYTF. CDR3 nucleotide sequence: TGCAGCGTTGGTAAGGGGGCTAACTATGGCTACACCTTC.